This T cell receptor (beta chain) was documented in a study of blood T cell repertoires in COVID-19 (dated by TCRdb to the early 2020s). Notes on the research overall: Collaborator samples came from the United States, Italy and Spain and covered acute and convalescent phases of COVID-19. The prospective study material was composed of cDNA or gDNA derived from T cells, B-cell-depleted T cells, or PBMCs. The samples were drawn from the first 160 participants of the ongoing ImmuneRACE study and from some 1,300 subjects provided by 6 global collaborators. Where available, HLA class I and class II types were taken from metadata supplied by the sample provider and were not determined by assay-based typing. A de-identified subject ID, COVID-19 status, age in years and sex were almost always included in the sample metadata. The repertoires were released in a freely available public database intended as a resource for research on the immune response to SARS-CoV-2. Deeply sampled blood TCRbeta repertoires from subjects exposed to, actively infected with, or recovered from COVID-19 were included in the dataset. The study at large found these results: The quantity of clinical and demographic metadata differed by source and by participant and was supplied without curation.

Participants in the prospective study were aged roughly 18 to 100 years, lived in under 30 United States geographic areas, and enrolled through a virtual design. Cohort assignment in the prospective study relied on participant-reported clinical history from a screening survey and a study questionnaire. For ImmuneRACE Cohort 3, a participant was defined as recovered based on two consecutive negative NP/OP PCR tests, clearance by a healthcare professional, or resolution of symptoms. In the prospective study, mobile phlebotomists collected whole blood, serum and a nasopharyngeal or oropharyngeal swab from each participant. Additional blood draws and questionnaires over an approximately 2-month period could optionally be provided by prospective study participants. Blood samples from the prospective study were shipped frozen or at room temperature prior to DNA extraction. As for this clone: Its antigen is still unknown. No base qualities exist here, and no much larger clone lies one base off it.

TCRbeta CDR3 regions were amplified from genomic DNA using the immunoSEQ Assay, a bias-controlled multiplex PCR. The study's own analysis went as follows. The number of nucleated cells in each sample was estimated by amplification of reference gene primers within the assay. To quantify the absolute abundance of each unique TCRbeta CDR3 rearrangement, sequence reads were collapsed and filtered. For each sample, productive Simpson clonality was calculated by taking the square root of Simpson's diversity index across productive rearrangements. TCRdb holds this immuneACCESS table with in-frame rearrangements only. Some clones are missing; in checked studies, unresolved V genes explain under half, and the rest has no known cause. V and J calls and clone size follow that table, whereas D and trimming were derived from the DNA. This sample holds a few hundred thousand clones; 85% to 90% were observed only once. The ten top clones hold roughly 1.6% of the sample.

Looking up the germline V gene (reference sequence) yields CDR1 LNHDA and CDR2 SQIVND. Relative to germline, V is missing 6 bases and J is missing 0 bases, with 8 bases of the junction outside any gene match. The CDR3 covers 16 residues, taking in both the cysteine and the phenylalanine. Solely the CDR3 DNA is kept, with 48 bases framed from the first base. The sequenced material came from PBMCs or T cells enriched from blood (not recorded which). The receptor's source is a woman aged 45-65 years who had recovered from COVID-19. Here the chain combines TRBV19 and TRBJ1-5; TRBD1 fits 7 bases in the junction. In nucleotide form, the sequence is TGTGCCAGTAGCCTACCGGGACAGTATAGCAATCAGCCCCAGCATTTT. It encodes CASSLPGQYSNQPQHF. Beyond the CDR3, the reference TRBV19 and TRBJ1-5 genes provide the residues; the full variable domain reads: DGGITQSPKYLFRKEGQNVTLSCEQNLNHDAMYWYRQDPGQGLRLIYYSQIVNDFQKGDIAEGYSVSREKKESFPLTVTSAQKNPTAFYLCASSLPGQYSNQPQHFGDGTRLSIL.